This record covers a single T cell receptor beta chain. Its target is not known. Germline values: CDR1 SGHTA, CDR2 FQGTGA. V shed 2 bases and J shed 4 bases, with 8 bases lying between them. The CDR3 is 13 residues long. This sample was included in a study of cytomegalovirus exposure and HLA in healthy donors. PCR employed 60 Vbeta and 13 Jbeta primers. TCRdb's copy holds only in-frame clones and misses some; the assay was immunoSEQ multiplex PCR. The data hold tens of thousands of clones, with over 65% observed a single time. Study findings and constraints: Apparent HLA restriction characterized most CMV-associated TCR beta chains in a later analysis.

This chain uses TRBV7-3 with TRBJ2-5; possible D gene TRBD1, 6 bases. The sequence came from a woman aged 35 to 49 in good health and CMV-seropositive. The material sequenced was PBMCs. CDR3 residues: CASSLQGRETQYF. DNA for the CDR3: TGTGCCAGCAGCTTACAGGGGAGAGAGACCCAGTACTTC.